This T cell receptor (beta chain) was sequenced for a study of PD-1 blockade in classical Hodgkin lymphoma. The junction had 11 bases not matched to a gene; V was cut back by 4 bases and J by 3 bases. This CDR3 has 16 residues. Germline V lookup: CDR1 GTSNPN, CDR2 SVGIG (reference sequence). The assay was immunoSEQ multiplex PCR, and TCRdb's table has in-frame clones only and misses some. Of roughly 50,000 clones in the sample, around 90% were seen once. Noted time point: cycle 4 day 1 (C4D1), after 5 to 7 weeks of nivolumab. Brentuximab vedotin exposure varied, and every patient relapsed after autologous stem cell transplantation.

This TCR derives from a human donor with classical Hodgkin lymphoma. This chain connects TRBV30 to TRBJ2-2; 7 bases are shared with TRBD2. Material: peripheral blood mononuclear cells (PBMCs), obtained before the fourth cycle of nivolumab. CDR3 protein: CAWTSWGGRYTGELFF. The CDR3 nucleotides are TGTGCCTGGACTTCGTGGGGGGGACGATACACCGGGGAGCTGTTTTTT.